Following are 3 T cell receptor beta chains from one sample sequenced in a study of beta chain features in type 1 diabetes (dated by TCRdb to the late 2010s). The study at large found these results: A moderate but significant shortening of TCRB CDR3 length was observed in type 1 diabetes patients in all four CD4+ subsets.

The receptor library was made with the immunoSEQ multiplex PCR assay. The entire amount of isolated RNA was reverse transcribed using the High Capacity cDNA Reverse Transcription Kit, so the sequenced TCRB transcripts were expressed ones. TCRdb took this table from immuneACCESS and kept in-frame rearrangements with V and J called. Such tables lack part of the clones; where checked against another copy, unresolved V genes explain under half of the gap, and the rest is unexplained. The sample table shows roughly 700,000 clones, and roughly an eighth are seen once. The biggest ten clones account for 0.022% of the sample. Their specific antigens are unknown. Input material: naive CD4+ T cells from blood. The intended sense of this specimen's cell subset or site label: true naive CD4+ T cells. The receptor source for this set is a young man with type 1 diabetes.

V gene TRBV27 combines with J gene TRBJ2-7, with D possibly being TRBD1 (6 bases). CDR1 and CDR2 (germline): MNHEY, SMNVEV (reference sequence). The CDR3 runs to 14 residues. V lost 0 bases, J lost 12 bases, and 18 bases lay in between. The CDR3 loop is CASSLSGGSRARYF. DNA of the CDR3: TGTGCCAGCAGTTTATCAGGGGGTAGCAGGGCGAGGTACTTC.

This clone was recorded a few times. Distinct nucleotide sequences in the sample also encode this CDR3. The genes are TRBV4-1 and TRBJ1-1; maybe TRBD1 (6 bases). Germline assignment: CDR1 MGHRA and CDR2 YSYEKL. V lost 1 base, J lost 4 bases, and 7 bases lay in between. The CDR3 runs 13 residues. The CDR3 protein is CASSQVGGTEAFF. DNA of the CDR3: TGCGCCAGCAGCCAAGTAGGGGGCACTGAAGCTTTCTTT.

This clone showed up just a few times. J is TRBJ2-2 and V is TRBV13; 10 bases are a match to TRBD1. In germline, CDR1 is PRHDT, CDR2 FYEKMQ (reference sequence). J gave up 4 bases and V 5 bases, and 7 bases lay outside the gene matches. This CDR3 is 16 amino acids long. In nucleotides, the CDR3 is TGTGCCAGCAGCGCGAAGGGGACAGGGGTCACCGGGGAGCTGTTTTTT. It translates to CASSAKGTGVTGELFF. The full variable domain, with the rest looked up from reference TRBV13 and TRBJ2-2, is AAGVIQSPRHLIKEKRETATLKCYPIPRHDTVYWYQQGPGQDPQFLISFYEKMQSDKGSIPDRFSAQQFSDYHSELNMSSLELGDSALYFCASSAKGTGVTGELFFGEGSRLTVL.